The 23 T cell receptor beta chains below all came from one sample that was sequenced in a study of blood T cell repertoires in COVID-19. The table came from immunoSEQ multiplex PCR; TCRdb's copy has only in-frame clones and leaves some out. The sample has 210,000 or so clones, 85% to 90% seen once. Specimen: peripheral blood. The source of these receptors is a man aged 45-60 years with acute or convalescent COVID-19.

This chain links TRBV2 with TRBJ2-7; D not resolved. The germline V and J ends were trimmed by 7 bases and 5 bases, with 15 bases remaining between them. Germline V CDR1 and CDR2: SNHLY, FYNNEI. This CDR3 is built from 13 residues. CDR3 in DNA: TGTGCCAGCAACCCCCGGGTGCCCGACGAGCAGTACTTC. It codes for CASNPRVPDEQYF.

V usage is TRBV14 and J usage is TRBJ2-7; tentatively, D is TRBD2 (5 bases). CDR1 and CDR2 (germline): SGHDN, FVKESK. CDR3 length: 13 residues. Trimming took 10 bases from V and 0 from J, leaving 13 bases between them. CDR3 DNA sequence: TGTGCCACAAGCGGCAGGTTCTCCTACGAGCAGTACTTC. This codes for CATSGRFSYEQYF.

The chain carries TRBV27 and TRBJ1-5; D is unclear. Trimming left V 2 bases short and J 1 base short, with 9 bases between. Germline V gene data show CDR1 as MNHEY and CDR2 as SMNVEV (reference sequence). The CDR3 runs 15 residues. This CDR3 reads CASSLISDSNQPQHF. The DNA of the CDR3 is TGTGCCAGCAGTTTAATCAGCGACAGCAATCAGCCCCAGCATTTT.

The chain couples TRBV5-5 to TRBJ1-2, with a weak D call TRBD1 (6 bases). The germline V gene encodes CDR1 SGHKS and CDR2 YYEKEE (reference sequence). The V gene lost 4 bases and the J gene lost 3 bases, with 16 bases spanning the gap. There are 15 residues in the CDR3. CDR3 nucleotide sequence: TGTGCCAGCAGCGGATCGGGACAAAGCTACTATGGCTACACCTTC. Its translation is CASSGSGQSYYGYTF.

This sequence joins TRBV10-3 and TRBJ1-2, with D maybe TRBD1 (6 bases). Germline V lookup: CDR1 ENHRY, CDR2 SYGVKD. V lost 8 bases, J lost 4 bases, and 17 bases lay in between. The CDR3 is made up of 14 amino acids. CDR3 residues: CAIQPAGGVYGYTF. In nucleotides, the CDR3 is TGTGCCATCCAGCCTGCGGGGGGCGTCTATGGCTACACCTTC.

This chain's CDR3 is CASSPYPVYGYTF. In DNA form, the CDR3 reads TGTGCCAGCAGCCCCTATCCTGTTTATGGCTACACCTTC. The V gene is TRBV7-6, the J gene TRBJ1-2; no definite D call. Germline V gives CDR1 SGHVS, CDR2 FNYEAQ. This CDR3 is 13 amino acids long. Trimming took off 5 bases at V and 5 bases at J, with 12 bases between the two ends.

The chain has TRBV3-1 (or the pseudogene TRBV3-2) and TRBJ2-4; D not certain. V shed 1 base and J shed 3 bases, with 13 bases lying between them. This CDR3 region has 16 residues. CDR1 and CDR2 from the germline V gene are LGHDT and YNNKEL (reference sequence). The CDR3 DNA reads as TGTGCCAGCAGCCAAGGCGATACCTCTGGCAAAAACATTCAGTACTTC. It specifies CASSQGDTSGKNIQYF.

The gene calls are TRBV3-1 (or the pseudogene TRBV3-2) and TRBJ1-3; D call uncertain. This CDR3 is built from 16 residues. Germline loops: CDR1 LGHDT, CDR2 YNNKEL (reference sequence). V lost 1 base, J lost 0 bases, and 10 bases lay in between. CDR3 sequence reads: CASSQAPGSSGNTIYF. As DNA, the CDR3 is TGTGCCAGCAGCCAAGCACCGGGGTCCTCTGGAAACACCATATATTTT.

In DNA, the CDR3 is TGTGCCAGTAGTATCCGACAGGGTCCCGGGGAGCTGTTTTTT. Translating gives CASSIRQGPGELFF. The rearrangement joins TRBV19 to TRBJ2-2, with 7 bases aligning to TRBD1. Germline CDR1 is LNHDA and CDR2 is SQIVND (reference sequence). The CDR3 spans 14 residues. Trimming at V came to 3 bases and at J to 6 bases, leaving 4 bases not matched to a gene.

The chain carries TRBV6-4 and TRBJ2-1; D is perhaps TRBD1 (5 bases). The CDR3 has 13 amino acids. In germline, CDR1 is MRHNA, CDR2 SNTAGT. V was cut by 6 bases and J by 5 bases, with 11 bases left in between. CDR3 nucleotides: TGTGCCAGCAGATCGGACATTAACAATGAGCAGTTCTTC. Residues: CASRSDINNEQFF.

The table lists this clone with a few counts. Other DNA sequences in this sample translate to the same CDR3. The chain links TRBV27 to TRBJ1-1; D perhaps matches TRBD1 (5 bases). The CDR3 covers 14 residues. The germline V gene has CDR1 MNHEY and CDR2 SMNVEV (reference sequence). V lost 0 bases and J 4 bases, leaving 9 bases between the germline ends. This chain's CDR3 is CASSLSRGSTEAFF. CDR3 sequence (DNA): TGTGCCAGCAGTTTATCGCGGGGGAGCACTGAAGCTTTCTTT.

The chain joins TRBV4-1 to TRBJ2-5; TRBD1 aligns across 11 bases. V gave up 0 bases and J gave up 5 bases; unmatched junction bases: 8. The CDR3 spans 17 residues. Germline V gene data show CDR1 as MGHRA and CDR2 as YSYEKL. DNA for the CDR3: TGCGCCAGCAGCCAAGAGGCCGGGACAGGGGGTCGGGAGACCCAGTACTTC. The encoded protein is CASSQEAGTGGRETQYF.

This clone has more than one count but fewer than ten. The V and J genes are TRBV5-1 and TRBJ2-7, with TRBD1 as a possible D gene (6 bases). Germline V lookup: CDR1 SGHRS, CDR2 YFSETQ. CDR3 length equals 15 residues. V lost 0 bases to trimming and J lost 0 bases, with 10 bases between them. The CDR3 DNA is TGCGCCAGCAGCTTGGGAGGGACATCCTCCTACGAGCAGTACTTC. Amino acid sequence: CASSLGGTSSYEQYF.

The CDR3 loop reads CASSLPLGEVGSGVPTDTQYF. DNA for the CDR3: TGCGCCAGCAGCCTACCCCTCGGTGAAGTGGGCTCGGGGGTCCCCACAGATACGCAGTATTTT. V gene TRBV4-1 combines with J gene TRBJ2-3; possibly TRBD2 for D (6 bases). This CDR3 region has 21 residues. Germline V CDR1 and CDR2: MGHRA, YSYEKL. Trimming left V 4 bases short and J 2 bases short, with 31 bases between.

The J gene is TRBJ1-1, the V gene TRBV7-2; a weak D match, TRBD1 (6 bases). The CDR3 runs 15 residues. The V and J ends lost 5 bases and 5 bases respectively, with 18 bases between them. CDR1 and CDR2 from the germline V gene are SGHTA and FQGNSA. The CDR3 is CASSQGLGARTEAFF. As DNA, the CDR3 is TGTGCCAGCAGCCAGGGTTTGGGGGCTCGGACTGAAGCTTTCTTT.

The rearrangement links TRBV3-1 (or the pseudogene TRBV3-2) to TRBJ1-2; possible D gene TRBD1, 6 bases. The CDR3 has 13 residues. V lost 5 bases to trimming and J lost 0 bases, with 7 bases between them. CDR1 is LGHDT and CDR2 is YNNKEL in the germline V gene (reference sequence). The CDR3 protein is CASSGTPNYGYTF. The CDR3 DNA sequence: TGTGCCAGCAGCGGGACACCTAACTATGGCTACACCTTC.

This clone was detected once. In nucleotides, the CDR3 is TGCAGTGCCCCCGGGAACACTGAAGCTTTCTTT. Translating it yields CSAPGNTEAFF. The chain has TRBV20-1 and TRBJ1-1; no definite D call. The CDR3 has 11 amino acids. V shed 6 bases and J shed 1 base, with 6 bases lying between them. CDR1 DFQATT and CDR2 SNEGSKA come from the germline V gene (reference sequence).

The rearrangement links TRBV29-1 to TRBJ1-2; 7 bases fit TRBD1. This CDR3 comprises 14 residues. Germline V lookup: CDR1 SQVTM, CDR2 ANQGSEA. J gave up 1 base and V 4 bases, and 6 bases lay outside the gene matches. DNA for the CDR3: TGCAGCGTTGGGGACAGAACAGTTAACTATGGCTACACCTTC. Translating gives CSVGDRTVNYGYTF.

The chain joins TRBV10-3 to TRBJ1-1; 8 bases fit TRBD1. CDR3 size: 15 residues. CDR1 is ENHRY and CDR2 is SYGVKD in the germline V gene. J was trimmed by 3 bases and V by 3 bases; bases with no gene match: 6. The CDR3 reads CAISDYQGAYTEAFF. In DNA, the CDR3 is TGTGCCATCAGTGATTATCAGGGGGCGTACACTGAAGCTTTCTTT.

V is TRBV3-1 (or the pseudogene TRBV3-2) and J is TRBJ1-2; 7 bases line up with TRBD1. The V gene end was trimmed by 3 bases and the J gene end by 13 bases; junction bases not matched to a gene: 14. Germline CDR1 is LGHDT and CDR2 is YNNKEL (reference sequence). CDR3 size: 14 residues. CDR3 sequence reads: CASSQRATTGAATF. CDR3 sequence (DNA): TGTGCCAGCAGCCAGAGGGCCACCACAGGGGCCGCCACCTTC.

This clone was counted a few times. DNA of the CDR3: TGCGCCAGCAGCCAAGCGACCGTGAGAGCCGGGACAGGGGCCACTGAAGCTTTCTTT. Residues: CASSQATVRAGTGATEAFF. V usage is TRBV4-1 and J usage is TRBJ1-1, with 10 bases identical to TRBD1. Germline CDR1 reads MGHRA; CDR2 reads YSYEKL. J gave up 4 bases and V 1 base, and 15 bases lay outside the gene matches. CDR3 length: 19 amino acids.

The chain carries TRBV19 and TRBJ1-1; D is possibly TRBD1 (6 bases). V was trimmed by 7 bases and J by 6 bases, leaving 18 bases between them. The CDR3 length is 14 residues. Germline V CDR1 and CDR2: LNHDA, SQIVND (reference sequence). CDR3 DNA sequence: TGTGCCAGTACCGAGGGGGTGGCAGGGCCTGAAGCTTTCTTT. Residues: CASTEGVAGPEAFF.

The rearrangement uses TRBV2 and TRBJ1-5; TRBD1 matches 7 bases. Losses at the gene ends were 5 bases for V and 0 bases for J; bases not matched to a gene: 4. The CDR3 totals 15 residues. In germline, CDR1 is SNHLY, CDR2 FYNNEI. The CDR3 DNA is TGTGCCAGCAGTTGGGACAGAAATAGCAATCAGCCCCAGCATTTT. Residues: CASSWDRNSNQPQHF.